This TCR beta chain comes out of a study of PD-1 blockade in classical Hodgkin lymphoma. This table comes from immunoSEQ multiplex PCR, and its TCRdb copy is limited to in-frame clones, with some not included. In the table there are about 50,000 clones, around 89% of which are singletons. Relapse was seen in all patients after autologous stem cell transplantation, and brentuximab vedotin exposure was variable. Best responses included complete response and partial response; otherwise, the best response was progressive disease. This CDR3 has 14 amino acids. CDR1 is SGHKS, CDR2 YYEKEE, per germline (reference sequence). Trimming cost V 4 bases and J 3 bases, with 10 bases left between them.

This sequence joins TRBV5-5 and TRBJ1-4; perhaps TRBD1 as D (6 bases). The specimen comprised peripheral blood mononuclear cells (PBMCs), sampled before the second cycle of nivolumab. The TCR was taken from a human donor with classical Hodgkin lymphoma. Here the CDR3 DNA reads TGTGCCAGCAGCGAACGACAGGCTAATGAAAAACTGTTTTTT. As protein: CASSERQANEKLFF.